Listed below are T cell receptor beta chains from one sample, sequenced in a study of T cell repertoires and HLA-DP antigens. TCRdb's table, derived via immunoSEQ multiplex PCR, lists solely in-frame clones and lacks some. The table has over 100,000 clones, roughly 92% seen once. These receptors' targets are unknown. Sequenced material: CD4+ T cells from PBMCs. The receptors stem from a woman aged 18 to 35 in good health and CMV-seronegative. Each CDR3 is given with its conserved first and last residue. D genes are given only for firm matches. Size tells how often a clone was seen (once, few, many) or the class of an expanded clone, and some rows leave it out.

v_call	clone_size	d_call	j_call	cdr3_nt	cdr3_aa
TRBV6-6	.	.	TRBJ1-1	TGTGCCAGCAGTTACCAGGCACCTTCTGCTACTGAAGCTTTCTTT	CASSYQAPSATEAFF
TRBV5-1	.	TRBD1	TRBJ1-2	TGCGCCAGCAGCCCCAGGGGGAGACAAGGCTACACCTTC	CASSPRGRQGYTF
TRBV4-1	few	TRBD1	TRBJ1-2	TGCGCCAGCAGCCGGGACAGGGATAATGGCTACACCTTC	CASSRDRDNGYTF
TRBV29-1	.	.	TRBJ1-5	TGCAGCGTTGGTGGGGGTTTCAATCAGCCCCAGCATTTT	CSVGGGFNQPQHF
TRBV27	once	.	TRBJ1-1	TGTGCCAGCAGTTTATCGAGAAACACTGAAGCTTTCTTT	CASSLSRNTEAFF
TRBV7-3	.	.	TRBJ1-1	TGTGCCAGCAGCTTACAGGGTGAGACTGAAGCTTTCTTT	CASSLQGETEAFF
TRBV7-9	once	.	TRBJ2-2	TGTGCCAGCACCCGGAGGGTCACTAACACCGGGGAGCTGTTTTTT	CASTRRVTNTGELFF
TRBV10-1	.	.	TRBJ2-4	TGCGCCAGCAGTGGCTCTACGAACATTCAGTACTTC	CASSGSTNIQYF
TRBV28	.	.	TRBJ2-1	TGTGCCAGCAGTTTACTAGCGCTTGAGCAGTTCTTC	CASSLLALEQFF
TRBV4-1	.	.	TRBJ2-1	TGCGCCAGCAGCCAACCCCCCAGGGGCAGGGGATACAATGAGCAGTTCTTC	CASSQPPRGRGYNEQFF
TRBV2	.	TRBD2	TRBJ2-1	TGTGCCAGCAGTCCTAGCGGGACCTACAATGAGCAGTTCTTC	CASSPSGTYNEQFF
TRBV28	once	.	TRBJ1-6	TGTGCCAGCAGTTTTTCAATGGGGGACAATTCACCCCTCCACTTT	CASSFSMGDNSPLHF
TRBV4-2	.	TRBD1	TRBJ1-2	TGTGCCAGCAGCCAACCTGGGACAGGGGGCGCGGGTGGCTACACCTTC	CASSQPGTGGAGGYTF
TRBV18	.	.	TRBJ1-2	TGTGCCAGCTCACCACAGTCAGGGGAAGGCTACACCTTC	CASSPQSGEGYTF
TRBV19	.	TRBD1	TRBJ1-5	TGTGCCAGTAGTACCCTCGGACAGGGAGCGAGCAATCAGCCCCAGCATTTT	CASSTLGQGASNQPQHF
TRBV5-1	.	TRBD2	TRBJ2-1	TGCGCCAGCAGCTTGCGACTAGCGGGAGACGATGAGCAGTTCTTC	CASSLRLAGDDEQFF
TRBV11-2	.	.	TRBJ1-1	TGTGCCAGCAGCCGCTCTCCCCTCGGGGGGGGATCCACTGAAGCTTTCTTT	CASSRSPLGGGSTEAFF
TRBV5-1	.	.	TRBJ2-2	TGCGCCAGCAGCTTAGTCCCGGGGAACACCGGGGAGCTGTTTTTT	CASSLVPGNTGELFF
TRBV7-2	.	.	TRBJ1-1	TGTGCCAGCAGCTCGTCGCGGGGGACTGCTGAAGCTTTCTTT	CASSSSRGTAEAFF
TRBV7-3	.	TRBD1	TRBJ2-2	TGTGCCAGCAGTAGAAGCGGGACAGGGACCGCCGGGGAGCTGTTTTTT	CASSRSGTGTAGELFF
TRBV11-3	.	.	TRBJ1-1	TGTGCCAGCAGCTTGCAAGGGGAGAACACTGAAGCTTTCTTT	CASSLQGENTEAFF
TRBV29-1	many	.	TRBJ1-2	TGCAGCGTCCACCTCAACTATGGCTACACCTTC	CSVHLNYGYTF
TRBV6-4	.	TRBD2	TRBJ2-1	TGTGCCAGCAGTGACGAGGGACTAGCGGGGTACAATGAGCAGTTCTTC	CASSDEGLAGYNEQFF
TRBV4-3	.	.	TRBJ1-6	TGCGCCAGCAGCCAAGTTACTGATTCACCCCTCCACTTT	CASSQVTDSPLHF
TRBV27	.	.	TRBJ2-5	TGTGCCAGCAGGGTCAGGGGAAGCGAGACCCAGTACTTC	CASRVRGSETQYF
TRBV6-5	.	TRBD1	TRBJ1-6	TGTGCCAGCGCCGACAGGGGGCATTCACCCCTCCACTTT	CASADRGHSPLHF
TRBV7-9	.	.	TRBJ1-1	TGTGCCATCCGGACTGAAGCTTTCTTT	CAIRTEAFF
TRBV7-9	.	.	TRBJ1-3	TGTGCCAGCAGCTTGGGAAGCCGCTCTGGAAACACCATATATTTT	CASSLGSRSGNTIYF
TRBV12-5	.	.	TRBJ1-3	TGTGCTAGTGGTCTGAGTGGAGCAGGAAACACCATATATTTT	CASGLSGAGNTIYF
TRBV4-1	once	TRBD2	TRBJ2-7	TGCGCCAGCAGCCCCTCCACGGGGGGAGGGTCCTACGAGCAGTACTTC	CASSPSTGGGSYEQYF
TRBV4-1	.	.	TRBJ2-4	TGCGCCAGCAGCGGAGCTTTGGCCAAAAACATTCAGTACTTC	CASSGALAKNIQYF
TRBV27	.	.	TRBJ2-5	TGTGCCAGCAGTTCCCTCGGGGGAAGGCAAGAGACCCAGTACTTC	CASSSLGGRQETQYF
TRBV28	.	TRBD2	TRBJ2-7	TGTGCCAGCAGTCCCGGGACTAGCGGGAGATCCCAGCGGTACTTC	CASSPGTSGRSQRYF
TRBV6-6	few	.	TRBJ2-5	TGTGCCAGCAGTTACGGGGGAGAGACCCAGTACTTC	CASSYGGETQYF
TRBV25-1	.	.	TRBJ2-5	TGTGCCAGCAGTGAAATCCGAGGGAGACAAGAGACCCAGTACTTC	CASSEIRGRQETQYF
TRBV11-2	.	.	TRBJ2-6	TGTGCCAGCAGCTTTTCGTCTGCGGGGGCCAACGTCCTGACTTTC	CASSFSSAGANVLTF
TRBV14	.	TRBD1	TRBJ1-2	TGTGCCAGCAGCCGGCATCAGGGGGCGGACGGCTACACCTTC	CASSRHQGADGYTF
TRBV28	.	.	TRBJ1-6	TGTGCCAGCAGTTTGACCTTTACCTCACCCCTCCACTTT	CASSLTFTSPLHF
TRBV28	.	.	TRBJ1-6	TGTGCCAGCAGTTTGGGGCGGGGCTCCTCCTATAATTCACCCCTCCACTTT	CASSLGRGSSYNSPLHF
TRBV5-6	.	.	TRBJ1-4	TGTGCCAGCAGCTTTACCCAACAAACGGGTAAACTGTTTTTT	CASSFTQQTGKLFF
TRBV10-1	once	.	TRBJ1-3	TGCGCCAGCAGTGAAGACCCCTCTGGAAACACCATATATTTT	CASSEDPSGNTIYF
TRBV6-5	.	TRBD1	TRBJ1-4	TGTGCCAGCAGGCGAGGGGGCTTTGGGGAAAAACTGTTTTTT	CASRRGGFGEKLFF
TRBV5-4	.	TRBD2	TRBJ2-7	TGTGCCAGCAGTACCGGACTAGCGGGAGGAGCCTACGAGCAGTACTTC	CASSTGLAGGAYEQYF
TRBV6-5	.	.	TRBJ2-6	TGTGCCAGCAGTCTCGGGACTCCTGGGGCCAACGTCCTGACTTTC	CASSLGTPGANVLTF
TRBV7-2	.	.	TRBJ2-3	TGTGCCAGCAGCTTAGTAGCAGATACGCAGTATTTT	CASSLVADTQYF
TRBV21-1	.	.	TRBJ2-6	TGTGCCAGCAGCACCCGTATTTTGAAGGAGGGGAGCTCTGGGGCCAACGTCCTGACTTTC	CASSTRILKEGSSGANVLTF
TRBV6-5	.	.	TRBJ2-3	TGTGCCAGCAGTTACCAGCGAACCACAGATACGCAGTATTTT	CASSYQRTTDTQYF
TRBV10-1	.	.	TRBJ2-3	TGCGCCAGCAGTGACCCTAGCTCAGGCCCAGATACGCAGTATTTT	CASSDPSSGPDTQYF
TRBV29-1	.	TRBD1	TRBJ1-1	TGCAGCGTCCGCGGACAGGGGTGGGCGAACACTGAAGCTTTCTTT	CSVRGQGWANTEAFF
TRBV6-6	.	.	TRBJ1-4	TGTGCCAGCAGTTACCCGCCTAATGAAAAACTGTTTTTT	CASSYPPNEKLFF
TRBV7-9	.	.	TRBJ1-2	TGTGCCAGCAGCTTAGGCAGGGAAGGTGGCTACACCTTC	CASSLGREGGYTF
TRBV7-9	.	TRBD2	TRBJ2-7	TGTGCCAGCATTTTCGGACTAGCGGGAGATCAGAGCTCCTACGAGCAGTACTTC	CASIFGLAGDQSSYEQYF
TRBV28	.	.	TRBJ1-5	TGTGCCAGCAGTCCAACGGGGGCACCCCAGCATTTT	CASSPTGAPQHF